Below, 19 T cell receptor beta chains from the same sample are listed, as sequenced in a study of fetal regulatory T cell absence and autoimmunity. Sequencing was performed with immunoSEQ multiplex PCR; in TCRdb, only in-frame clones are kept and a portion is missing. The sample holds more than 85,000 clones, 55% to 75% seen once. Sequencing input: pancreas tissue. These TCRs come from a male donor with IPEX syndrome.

The CDR3 sequence: CSVGTGAENIQYF. The CDR3 DNA reads as TGCAGCGTGGGAACAGGGGCCGAAAACATTCAGTACTTC. The chain joins TRBV29-1 to TRBJ2-4, with 7 bases identical to TRBD1. CDR3 length equals 13 residues. The germline gives CDR1 SQVTM, CDR2 ANQGSEA. V trimming: 6 bases; J trimming: 5 bases; junction bases outside the gene matches: 7.

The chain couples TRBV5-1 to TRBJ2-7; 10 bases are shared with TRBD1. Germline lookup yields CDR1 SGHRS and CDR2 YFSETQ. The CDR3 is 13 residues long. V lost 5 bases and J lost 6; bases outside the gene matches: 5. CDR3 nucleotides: TGCGCCAGCAGACGGGACAGGGGTTCCGAGCAGTACTTC. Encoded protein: CASRRDRGSEQYF.

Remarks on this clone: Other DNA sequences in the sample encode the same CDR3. CDR3 bases: TGTGCCAGCAGTTACTCGAGCGGGAGCACAGATACGCAGTATTTT. Its protein product is CASSYSSGSTDTQYF. The V and J genes are TRBV6-5 and TRBJ2-3, with D possibly being TRBD2 (6 bases). CDR1 MNHEY and CDR2 SVGAGI come from the germline V gene. Trimming removed 0 bases from V and 0 bases from J, with 7 bases in between. The CDR3 runs 15 residues.

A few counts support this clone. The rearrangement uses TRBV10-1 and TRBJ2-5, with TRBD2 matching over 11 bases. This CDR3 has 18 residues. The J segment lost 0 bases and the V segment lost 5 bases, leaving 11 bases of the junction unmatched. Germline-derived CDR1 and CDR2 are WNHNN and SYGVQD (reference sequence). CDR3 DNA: TGCGCCAGCAGTCCCCAAAGACTAGCGGGATATCACCAAGAGACCCAGTACTTC. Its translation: CASSPQRLAGYHQETQYF.

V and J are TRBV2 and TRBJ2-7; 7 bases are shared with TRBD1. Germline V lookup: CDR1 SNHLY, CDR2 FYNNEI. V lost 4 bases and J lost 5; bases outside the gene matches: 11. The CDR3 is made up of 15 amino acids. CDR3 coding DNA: TGTGCCAGCAGTGGCCCTGACAGGGACGGGGACGAGCAGTACTTC. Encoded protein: CASSGPDRDGDEQYF.

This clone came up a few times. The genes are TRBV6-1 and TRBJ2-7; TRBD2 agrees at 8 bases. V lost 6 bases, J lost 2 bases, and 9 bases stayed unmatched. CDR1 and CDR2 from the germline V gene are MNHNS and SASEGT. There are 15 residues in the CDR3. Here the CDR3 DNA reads TGTGCCAGCAGAGCCGGGACTAGTCCCCCCTACGAGCAGTACTTC. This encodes CASRAGTSPPYEQYF.

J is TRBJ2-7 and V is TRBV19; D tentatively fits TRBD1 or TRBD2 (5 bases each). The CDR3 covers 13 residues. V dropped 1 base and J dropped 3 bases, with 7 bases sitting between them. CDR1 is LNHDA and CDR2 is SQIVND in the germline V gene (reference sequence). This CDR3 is CASSIGGNYEQYF. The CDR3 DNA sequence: TGTGCCAGTAGTATAGGGGGGAACTACGAGCAGTACTTC.

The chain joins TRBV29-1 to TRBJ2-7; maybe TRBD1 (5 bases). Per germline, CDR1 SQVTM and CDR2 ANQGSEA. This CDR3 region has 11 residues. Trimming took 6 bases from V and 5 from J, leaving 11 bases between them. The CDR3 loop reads CSVSTAHEQYF. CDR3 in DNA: TGCAGCGTCTCGACAGCGCACGAGCAGTACTTC.

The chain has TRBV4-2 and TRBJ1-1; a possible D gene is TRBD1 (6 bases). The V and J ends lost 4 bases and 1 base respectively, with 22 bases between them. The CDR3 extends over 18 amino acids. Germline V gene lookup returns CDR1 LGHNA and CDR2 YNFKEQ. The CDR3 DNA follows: TGTGCCAGCAGCCGGACGTCAGCAGGGGTAGGGGGGAACACTGAAGCTTTCTTT. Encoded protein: CASSRTSAGVGGNTEAFF.

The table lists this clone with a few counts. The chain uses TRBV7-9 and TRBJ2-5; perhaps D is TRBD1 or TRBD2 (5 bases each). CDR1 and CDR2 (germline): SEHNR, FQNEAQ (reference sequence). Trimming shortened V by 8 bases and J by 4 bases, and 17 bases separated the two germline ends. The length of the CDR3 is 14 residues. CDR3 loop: CASRALDGGETQYF. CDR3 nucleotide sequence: TGTGCCAGCCGGGCCTTGGATGGGGGAGAGACCCAGTACTTC.

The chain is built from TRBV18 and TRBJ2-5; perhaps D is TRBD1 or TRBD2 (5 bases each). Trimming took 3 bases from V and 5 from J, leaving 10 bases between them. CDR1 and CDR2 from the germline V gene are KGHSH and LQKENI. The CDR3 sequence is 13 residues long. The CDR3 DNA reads TGTGCCAGCTCACCCAGGGACGGGGAGACCCAGTACTTC. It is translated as CASSPRDGETQYF.

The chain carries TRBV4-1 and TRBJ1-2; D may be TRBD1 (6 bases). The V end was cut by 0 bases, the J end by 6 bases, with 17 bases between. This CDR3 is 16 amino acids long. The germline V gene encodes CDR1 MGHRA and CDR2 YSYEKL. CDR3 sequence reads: CASSQDVWGRPNGYTF. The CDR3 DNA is TGCGCCAGCAGCCAAGACGTTTGGGGGCGGCCGAATGGCTACACCTTC.

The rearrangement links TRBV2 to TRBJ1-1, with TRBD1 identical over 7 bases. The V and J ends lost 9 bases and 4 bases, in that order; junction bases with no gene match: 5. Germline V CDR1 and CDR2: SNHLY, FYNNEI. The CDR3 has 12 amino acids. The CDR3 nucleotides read TGTGCCAGTAGACAGGGTCTCACTGAAGCTTTCTTT. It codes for CASRQGLTEAFF.

CDR3 amino acids: CASSLLGTGNTIYF. The CDR3 DNA is TGTGCCAGCAGCTTATTGGGGACTGGAAACACCATATATTTT. The chain has TRBV7-9 and TRBJ1-3; the D is unclear. The CDR3 is 14 amino acids. Germline-derived CDR1 and CDR2 are SEHNR and FQNEAQ (reference sequence). Trimming pared 2 bases from V and 2 bases from J, leaving 7 bases between.

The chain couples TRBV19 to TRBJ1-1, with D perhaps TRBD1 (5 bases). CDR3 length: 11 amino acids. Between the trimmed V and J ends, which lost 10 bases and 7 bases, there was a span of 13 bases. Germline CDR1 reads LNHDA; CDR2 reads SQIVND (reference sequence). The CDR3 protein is CATWGRVEAFF. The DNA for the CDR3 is TGTGCCACGTGGGGGAGAGTTGAAGCTTTCTTT.

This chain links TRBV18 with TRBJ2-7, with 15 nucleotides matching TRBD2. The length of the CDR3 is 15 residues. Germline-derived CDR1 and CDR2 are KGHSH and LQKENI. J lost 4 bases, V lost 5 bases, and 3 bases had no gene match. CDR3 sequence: CASSSGLAGGYEQYF. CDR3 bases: TGTGCCAGCTCATCCGGACTAGCGGGAGGGTACGAGCAGTACTTC.

Here the CDR3 reads CASSYPQGDGGNEQFF. The DNA of the CDR3 is TGTGCCAGCAGTTACCCCCAGGGGGACGGGGGCAATGAGCAGTTCTTC. The chain recombines TRBV6-5 with TRBJ2-1, with a possible D match to TRBD1 (7 bases). The CDR3 is 16 residues long. Germline values: CDR1 MNHEY, CDR2 SVGAGI. The germline V and J ends were trimmed by 2 bases and 6 bases, with 17 bases remaining between them.

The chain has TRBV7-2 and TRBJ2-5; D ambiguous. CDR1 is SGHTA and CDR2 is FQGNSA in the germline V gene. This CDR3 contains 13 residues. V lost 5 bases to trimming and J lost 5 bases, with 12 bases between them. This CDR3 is CASSLHPKETQYF. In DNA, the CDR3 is TGTGCCAGCAGCCTTCACCCCAAGGAGACCCAGTACTTC.

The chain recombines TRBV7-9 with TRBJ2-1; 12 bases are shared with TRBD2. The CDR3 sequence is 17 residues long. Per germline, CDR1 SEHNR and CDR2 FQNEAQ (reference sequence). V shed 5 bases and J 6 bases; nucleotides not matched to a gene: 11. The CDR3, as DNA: TGTGCCAGCAGCACACTTCCCCCGGGACTAGCGGGCAATGAGCAGTTCTTC. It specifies CASSTLPPGLAGNEQFF.